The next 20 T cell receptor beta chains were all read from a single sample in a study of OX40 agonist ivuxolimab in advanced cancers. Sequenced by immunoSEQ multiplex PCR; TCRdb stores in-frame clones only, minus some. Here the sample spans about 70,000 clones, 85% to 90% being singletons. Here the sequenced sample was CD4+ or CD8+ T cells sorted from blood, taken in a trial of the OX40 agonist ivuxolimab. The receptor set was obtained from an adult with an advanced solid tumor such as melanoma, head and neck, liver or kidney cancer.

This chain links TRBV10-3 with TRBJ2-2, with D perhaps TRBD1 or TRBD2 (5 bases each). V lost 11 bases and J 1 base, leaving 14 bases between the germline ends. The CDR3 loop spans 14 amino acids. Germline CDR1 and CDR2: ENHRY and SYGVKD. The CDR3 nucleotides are TGTGCCGCAACCGGGACCCTGAACACCGGGGAGCTGTTTTTT. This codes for CAATGTLNTGELFF.

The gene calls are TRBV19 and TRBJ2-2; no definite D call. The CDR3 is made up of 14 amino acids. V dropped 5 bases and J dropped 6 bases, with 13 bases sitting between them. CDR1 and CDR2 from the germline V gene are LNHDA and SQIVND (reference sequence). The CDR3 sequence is CASSSSRFAGELFF. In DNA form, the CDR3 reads TGTGCCAGTAGTTCAAGCCGGTTCGCCGGGGAGCTGTTTTTT.

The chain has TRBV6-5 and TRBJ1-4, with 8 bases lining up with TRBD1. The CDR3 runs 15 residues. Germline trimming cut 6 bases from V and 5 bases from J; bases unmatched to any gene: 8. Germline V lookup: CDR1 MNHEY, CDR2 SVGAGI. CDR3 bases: TGTGCCAGCAGACCTCGACAGGGGACAAATGAAAAACTGTTTTTT. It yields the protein CASRPRQGTNEKLFF.

CDR3 nucleotides: TGTGCCATCAGTGAACCGACCGGGACAGGGGGTGTAGGGGAGCTGTTTTTT. Its translation: CAISEPTGTGGVGELFF. The chain uses TRBV10-3 and TRBJ2-2; 11 positions agree with TRBD1. The germline V gene encodes CDR1 ENHRY and CDR2 SYGVKD. Unmatched junction bases numbered 11, after V lost 3 bases and J lost 8 bases. The CDR3 contains 17 residues.

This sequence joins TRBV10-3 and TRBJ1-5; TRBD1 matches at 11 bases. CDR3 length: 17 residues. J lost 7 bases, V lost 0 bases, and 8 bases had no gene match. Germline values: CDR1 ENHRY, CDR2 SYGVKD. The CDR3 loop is CAISESLGTGGLQPQHF. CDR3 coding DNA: TGTGCCATCAGTGAGTCGCTCGGGACAGGGGGTTTACAGCCCCAGCATTTT.

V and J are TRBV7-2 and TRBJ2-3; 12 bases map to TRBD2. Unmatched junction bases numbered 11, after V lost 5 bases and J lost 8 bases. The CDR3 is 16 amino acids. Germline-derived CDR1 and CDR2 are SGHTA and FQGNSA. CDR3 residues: CASSPRASGGAITQYF. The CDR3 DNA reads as TGTGCCAGCAGCCCTCGCGCTAGCGGGGGGGCCATTACGCAGTATTTT.

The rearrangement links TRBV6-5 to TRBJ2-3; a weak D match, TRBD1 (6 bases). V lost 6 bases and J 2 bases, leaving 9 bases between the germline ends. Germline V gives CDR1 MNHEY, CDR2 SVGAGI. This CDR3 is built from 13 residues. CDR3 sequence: CASSRDITDTQYF. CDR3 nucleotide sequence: TGTGCCAGCAGCCGGGACATCACAGATACGCAGTATTTT.

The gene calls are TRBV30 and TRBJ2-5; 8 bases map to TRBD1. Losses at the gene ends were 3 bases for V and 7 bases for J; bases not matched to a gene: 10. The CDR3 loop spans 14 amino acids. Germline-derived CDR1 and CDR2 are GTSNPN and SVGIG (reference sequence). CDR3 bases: TGTGCCTGGAGCCAGGGGGCTGGGCCGTCGACCCAGTACTTC. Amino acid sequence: CAWSQGAGPSTQYF.

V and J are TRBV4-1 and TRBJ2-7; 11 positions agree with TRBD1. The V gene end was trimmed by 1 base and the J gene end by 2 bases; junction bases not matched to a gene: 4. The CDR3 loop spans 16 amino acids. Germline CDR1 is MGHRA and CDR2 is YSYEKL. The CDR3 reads CASSQAPGQGAYEQYF. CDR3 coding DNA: TGCGCCAGCAGCCAAGCGCCGGGACAGGGGGCCTACGAGCAGTACTTC.

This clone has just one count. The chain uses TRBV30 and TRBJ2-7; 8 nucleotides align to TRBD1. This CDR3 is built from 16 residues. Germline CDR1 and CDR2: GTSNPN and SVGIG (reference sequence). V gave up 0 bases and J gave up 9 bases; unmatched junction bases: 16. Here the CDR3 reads CAWSVPRTGTRRVQYF. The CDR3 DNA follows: TGTGCCTGGAGTGTTCCGAGGACAGGGACCCGTAGGGTGCAGTACTTC.

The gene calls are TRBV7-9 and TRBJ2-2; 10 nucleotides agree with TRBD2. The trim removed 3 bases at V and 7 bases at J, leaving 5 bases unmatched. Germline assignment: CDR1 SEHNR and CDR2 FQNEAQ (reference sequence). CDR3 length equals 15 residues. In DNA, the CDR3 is TGTGCCAGCAGCTTGGGACTAGCGAGACACGGGGAGCTGTTTTTT. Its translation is CASSLGLARHGELFF. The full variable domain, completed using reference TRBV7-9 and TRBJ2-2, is DTGVSQNPRHKITKRGQNVTFRCDPISEHNRLYWYRQTLGQGPEFLTYFQNEAQLEKSRLLSDRFSAERPKGSFSTLEIQRTEQGDSAMYLCASSLGLARHGELFFGEGSRLTVL.

The CDR3, as DNA: TGTGCCAGCAGCTTAGGAGGACCCACAGATACGCAGTATTTT. This sequence encodes CASSLGGPTDTQYF. V is TRBV11-2 and J is TRBJ2-3; D ambiguous. The germline CDR1 and CDR2 sequences are SGHAT and FQNNGV. The CDR3 extends over 14 amino acids. V lost 1 base and J 2 bases, leaving 7 bases between the germline ends. The whole variable domain, remainder taken from reference TRBV11-2 and TRBJ2-3, is EAGVAQSPRYKIIEKRQSVAFWCNPISGHATLYWYQQILGQGPKLLIQFQNNGVVDDSQLPKDRFSAERLKGVDSTLKIQPAKLEDSAVYLCASSLGGPTDTQYFGPGTRLTVL.

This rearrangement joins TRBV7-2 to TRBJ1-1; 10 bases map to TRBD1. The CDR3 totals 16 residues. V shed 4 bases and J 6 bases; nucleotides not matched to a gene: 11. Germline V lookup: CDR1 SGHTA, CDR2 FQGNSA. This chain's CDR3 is CASSSQHTGTGAEAFF. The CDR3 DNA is TGTGCCAGCAGCTCTCAACATACCGGGACAGGGGCTGAAGCTTTCTTT.

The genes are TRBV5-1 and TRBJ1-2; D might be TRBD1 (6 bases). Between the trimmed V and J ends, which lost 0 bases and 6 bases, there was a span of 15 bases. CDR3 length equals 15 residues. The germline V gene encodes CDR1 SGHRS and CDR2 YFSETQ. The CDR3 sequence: CASSLVAGDWNGYTF. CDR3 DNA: TGCGCCAGCAGCTTGGTGGCAGGGGATTGGAATGGCTACACCTTC.

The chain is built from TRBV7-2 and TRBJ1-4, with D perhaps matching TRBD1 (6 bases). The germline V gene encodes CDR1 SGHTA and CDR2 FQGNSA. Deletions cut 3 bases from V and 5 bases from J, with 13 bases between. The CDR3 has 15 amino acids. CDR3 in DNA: TGTGCCAGCAGCTTCCTCAGGGGAACAAATGAAAAACTGTTTTTT. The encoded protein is CASSFLRGTNEKLFF.

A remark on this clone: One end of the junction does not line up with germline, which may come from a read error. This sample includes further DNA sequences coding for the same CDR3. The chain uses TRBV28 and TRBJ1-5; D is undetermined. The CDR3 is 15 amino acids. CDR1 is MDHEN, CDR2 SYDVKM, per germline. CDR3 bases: TGTGCCAGCATAGGGAAGAGGTATAGCAATCAGCCTCAGCATTTT. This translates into CASIGKRYSNQPQHF.

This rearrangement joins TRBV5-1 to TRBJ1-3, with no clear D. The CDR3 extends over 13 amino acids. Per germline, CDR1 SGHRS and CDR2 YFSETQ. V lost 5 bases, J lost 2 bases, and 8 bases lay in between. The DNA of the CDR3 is TGCGCCAGCAGGAATGGTCCTGGAAACACCATATATTTT. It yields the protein CASRNGPGNTIYF.

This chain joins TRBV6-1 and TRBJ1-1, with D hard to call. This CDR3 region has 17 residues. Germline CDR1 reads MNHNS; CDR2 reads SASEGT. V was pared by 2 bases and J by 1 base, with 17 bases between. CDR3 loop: CASSERMSGRTNTEAFF. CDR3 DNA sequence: TGTGCCAGCAGTGAAAGAATGAGCGGACGGACGAACACTGAAGCTTTCTTT.

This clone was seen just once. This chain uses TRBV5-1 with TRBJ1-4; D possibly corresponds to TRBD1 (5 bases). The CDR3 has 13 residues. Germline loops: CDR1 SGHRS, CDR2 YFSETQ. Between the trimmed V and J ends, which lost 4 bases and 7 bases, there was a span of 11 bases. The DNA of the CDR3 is TGCGCCAGCAGCACTGGGGACGGTGAAAAACTGTTTTTT. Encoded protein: CASSTGDGEKLFF.

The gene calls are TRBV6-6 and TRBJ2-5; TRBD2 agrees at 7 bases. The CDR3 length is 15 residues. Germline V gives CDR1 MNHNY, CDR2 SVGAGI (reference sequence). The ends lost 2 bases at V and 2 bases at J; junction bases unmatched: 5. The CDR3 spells CASSYRLAEQETQYF. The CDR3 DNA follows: TGTGCCAGCAGTTACCGGCTAGCGGAACAAGAGACCCAGTACTTC.